These 2 T cell receptor beta chains came from one sample sequenced in a study of shared clonotypes between healthy human individuals. Sequencing was performed with immunoSEQ multiplex PCR; in TCRdb, only in-frame clones are kept and a portion is missing. The data hold about 1 million clones, with around 74% observed a single time. Material: memory CD4+ T cells sorted from blood. Indicated subset: CD45RA-negative fraction. Source of these receptors: a young man in good health.

The rearrangement joins TRBV6-6 to TRBJ1-1; 8 bases match TRBD1. There are 15 residues in the CDR3. With V trimmed by 6 bases and J by 5 bases, 11 bases remained unmatched. Germline CDR1 reads MNHNY; CDR2 reads SVGAGI (reference sequence). CDR3 region: CASRAYRGRETEAFF. The CDR3 DNA reads TGTGCCAGCAGAGCCTACAGGGGGAGGGAGACTGAAGCTTTCTTT.

The rearrangement uses TRBV7-9 and TRBJ1-1, with 8 bases aligning to TRBD1. This CDR3 has 16 amino acids. V shed 5 bases and J 5 bases; nucleotides not matched to a gene: 13. The germline CDR1 and CDR2 sequences are SEHNR and FQNEAQ (reference sequence). In nucleotides, the CDR3 is TGTGCCAGCAGCCCACGGACAGGGCAAAGGGGTACTGAAGCTTTCTTT. Translating it yields CASSPRTGQRGTEAFF.